This record concerns one T cell receptor beta chain sequence. Healthy donors served as age- and sex-matched controls. It was negative isolation that provided the CD8+ and CD4+ T cells, whereas TEMRA cells were enriched by FACS. These data belong to a study of CD8 T cells in Susac syndrome. J was trimmed by 2 bases and V by 5 bases; bases with no gene match: 4. CDR3 length: 15 amino acids. Germline V gene lookup returns CDR1 SGHTA and CDR2 FQGNSA. After extraction with the RNeasy kit, roughly 0.5 to 1 ug of the RNA was reverse transcribed using random hexamers. TCRdb re-called the immunoSEQ multiplex PCR reads through MiXCR, storing one row per CDR3 protein. The repertoire consists of 150,000 to 200,000 distinct CDR3 sequences, with around 93% occurring once and the leading ten covering approximately 0.14%.

The rearrangement links TRBV7-2 to TRBJ2-7; 12 nucleotides agree with TRBD1. The material sequenced was CD4+ T cells from PBMCs. This receptor was identified in a human donor in good health. The CDR3 bases are TGTGCCAGCAGCCATGGGACAGGGGGCACCTACGAGCAGTACTTC. It is translated as CASSHGTGGTYEQYF.